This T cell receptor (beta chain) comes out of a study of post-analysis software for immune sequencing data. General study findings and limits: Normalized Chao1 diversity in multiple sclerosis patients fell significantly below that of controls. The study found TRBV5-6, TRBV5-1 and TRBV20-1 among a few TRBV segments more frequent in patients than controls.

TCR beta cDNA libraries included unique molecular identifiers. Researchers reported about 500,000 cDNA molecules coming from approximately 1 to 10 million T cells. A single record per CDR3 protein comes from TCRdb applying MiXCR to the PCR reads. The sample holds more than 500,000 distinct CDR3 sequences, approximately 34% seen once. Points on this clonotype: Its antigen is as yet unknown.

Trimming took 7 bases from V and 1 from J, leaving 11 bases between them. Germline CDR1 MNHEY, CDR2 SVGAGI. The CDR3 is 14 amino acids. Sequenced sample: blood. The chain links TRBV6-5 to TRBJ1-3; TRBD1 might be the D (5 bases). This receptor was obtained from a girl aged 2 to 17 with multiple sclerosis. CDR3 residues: CASNGGDSGNTIYF. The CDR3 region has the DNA TGTGCCAGCAATGGGGGGGATTCTGGAAACACCATATATTTT.